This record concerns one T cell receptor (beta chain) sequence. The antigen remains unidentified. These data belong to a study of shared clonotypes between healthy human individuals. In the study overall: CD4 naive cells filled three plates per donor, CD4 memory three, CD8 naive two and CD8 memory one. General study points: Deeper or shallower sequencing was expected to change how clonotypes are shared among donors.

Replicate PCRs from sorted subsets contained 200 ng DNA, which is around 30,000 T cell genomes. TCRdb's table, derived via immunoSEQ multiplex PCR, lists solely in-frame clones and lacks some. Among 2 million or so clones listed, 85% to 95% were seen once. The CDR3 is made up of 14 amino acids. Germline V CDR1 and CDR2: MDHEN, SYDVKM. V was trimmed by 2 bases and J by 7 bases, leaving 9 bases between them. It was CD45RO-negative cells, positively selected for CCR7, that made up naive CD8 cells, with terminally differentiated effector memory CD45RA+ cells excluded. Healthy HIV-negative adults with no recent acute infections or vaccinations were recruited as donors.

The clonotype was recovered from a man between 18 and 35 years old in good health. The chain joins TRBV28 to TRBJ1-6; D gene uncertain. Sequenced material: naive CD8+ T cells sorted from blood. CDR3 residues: CASSLRPGNSPLHF. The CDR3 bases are TGTGCCAGCAGTTTAAGGCCTGGGAATTCACCCCTCCACTTT. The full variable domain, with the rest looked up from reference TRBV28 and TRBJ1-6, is DVKVTQSSRYLVKRTGEKVFLECVQDMDHENMFWYRQDPGLGLRLIYFSYDVKMKEKGDIPEGYSVSREKKERFSLILESASTNQTSMYLCASSLRPGNSPLHFGNGTRLTVT.